This T cell receptor (beta chain) was observed in a study of cytomegalovirus exposure and HLA in healthy donors. In the study overall: The 90 to 150 validation repertoires used a platform that matched the one used for the roughly 700 first-cohort repertoires, as a later analysis reported.

Sequencing used immunoSEQ multiplex PCR; TCRdb keeps in-frame clones, though not all of them. The table has around 400,000 clones, approximately 90% seen once. The donors were part of the roughly 130-subject validation cohort, which stood apart from the roughly 730-subject first cohort. Study results and caveats: Rarity marked most TCR sequences, yet some public TCRs occurred in many donors. Cytomegalovirus-associated status was assigned to about 160 TCR beta chains.

V trimming: 4 bases; J trimming: 3 bases; junction bases outside the gene matches: 9. Germline V gene sequence: CDR1 SGHRS, CDR2 YFSETQ. The CDR3 contains 15 residues. About this clone: The antigen remains unidentified.

Sequencing was carried out using PBMCs. The chain has TRBV5-1 and TRBJ1-2; 7 positions agree with TRBD1. The origin of this receptor is a woman under 30 in good health and CMV-seronegative. The CDR3 protein is CASSPRDSFDYGYTF. CDR3 coding DNA: TGCGCCAGCAGCCCTAGGGACAGCTTCGACTATGGCTACACCTTC.